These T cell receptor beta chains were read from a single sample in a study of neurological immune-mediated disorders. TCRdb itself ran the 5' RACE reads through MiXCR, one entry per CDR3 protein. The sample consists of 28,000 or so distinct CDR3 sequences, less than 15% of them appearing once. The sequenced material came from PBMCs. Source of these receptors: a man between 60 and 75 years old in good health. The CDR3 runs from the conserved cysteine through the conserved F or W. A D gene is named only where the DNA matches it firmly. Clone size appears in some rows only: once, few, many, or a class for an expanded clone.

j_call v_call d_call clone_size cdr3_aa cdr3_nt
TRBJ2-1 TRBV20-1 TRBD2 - CSAKSAGLAGHSYNEQFF TGCAGTGCAAAGAGCGCGGGACTAGCGGGGCACTCCTACAATGAGCAGTTCTTC
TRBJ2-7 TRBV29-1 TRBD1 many CSVSPRTGEWSYEQYF TGCAGCGTGAGTCCTCGGACAGGGGAGTGGTCCTACGAGCAGTACTTC
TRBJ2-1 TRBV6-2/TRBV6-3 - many CASTRDVGGNEQFF TGTGCCAGCACCCGGGACGTTGGGGGCAATGAGCAGTTCTTC
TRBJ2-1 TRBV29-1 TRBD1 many CSAGQGWNEQFF TGCAGCGCGGGACAGGGGTGGAATGAGCAGTTCTTC
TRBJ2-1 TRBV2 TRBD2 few CASSTPRTSFLYNEQFF TGTGCCAGCAGCACTCCTCGGACTAGCTTTCTCTACAATGAGCAGTTCTTC
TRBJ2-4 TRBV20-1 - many CSARPAGTKNIQYF TGCAGTGCTAGACCGGCAGGGACAAAAAACATTCAGTACTTC
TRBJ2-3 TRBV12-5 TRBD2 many CASGLVHDGTMKTDTQYF TGTGCTAGTGGTTTGGTACATGACGGGACTATGAAAACAGATACGCAGTATTTT
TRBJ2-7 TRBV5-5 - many CASSFGRSRYEQYF TGTGCCAGCAGCTTCGGTCGATCGCGTTACGAGCAGTACTTC
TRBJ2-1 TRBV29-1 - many CSAEDDNEQFF TGCAGCGCCGAGGACGACAATGAGCAGTTCTTC
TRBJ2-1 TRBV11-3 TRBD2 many CASSLGLAGGNEQFF TGTGCCAGCAGCTTGGGACTAGCGGGAGGAAATGAGCAGTTCTTC
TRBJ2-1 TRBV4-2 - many CASSQRDAHNEQFF TGTGCCAGCAGCCAGCGGGACGCCCACAATGAGCAGTTCTTC
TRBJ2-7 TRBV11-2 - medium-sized CASSLVVGALRAYEQYF TGTGCCAGCAGCTTAGTCGTAGGGGCTCTAAGGGCTTACGAGCAGTACTTC
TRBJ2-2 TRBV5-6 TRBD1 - CASSTGQGTRELFF TGTGCCAGCAGTACCGGACAGGGGACGAGGGAGCTGTTTTTT
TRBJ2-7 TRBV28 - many CAASRGYEQYF TGTGCCGCTAGTCGAGGCTACGAGCAGTACTTC
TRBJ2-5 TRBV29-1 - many CSVGSNVQETQYF TGCAGCGTAGGTAGCAACGTCCAAGAGACCCAGTACTTC
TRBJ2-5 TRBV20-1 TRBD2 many CSADLAGGLYF TGCAGTGCGGACCTAGCGGGAGGCCTGTACTTC
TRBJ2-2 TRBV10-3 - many CAIRPAGAGTGELFF TGTGCCATCAGACCCGCTGGGGCCGGCACCGGGGAGCTGTTTTTT
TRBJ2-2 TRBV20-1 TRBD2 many CSARGRGSGRYGELFF TGCAGTGCTAGGGGGCGGGGTAGCGGGAGGTACGGGGAGCTGTTTTTT
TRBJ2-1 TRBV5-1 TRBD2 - CASSSAGLAGGFREQFF TGCGCCAGCAGCTCCGCTGGACTAGCGGGGGGGTTCCGTGAGCAGTTCTTC
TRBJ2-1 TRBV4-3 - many CASSQEGASYNEQFF TGCGCCAGCAGCCAAGAAGGAGCATCCTACAATGAGCAGTTCTTC